Below are 29 T cell receptor beta chains sequenced from a single sample in a study of CD8+ T cells in alopecia areata. As the sequencing template, cDNA was produced by extracting RNA and reverse transcribing it. Using immunoSEQ multiplex PCR, the repertoire was profiled, and TCRdb retains in-frame clones only, with some absent. The sample shows about 200,000 clones, about three fifths of them seen only once. Indicated treatment: oral pan-JAK inhibitor, 5-10 mg twice daily. Source: CD4+ T cells sorted from blood, taken at week 4, from a patient treated with tofacitinib. These receptor sequences come from a human donor with alopecia areata.

The rearrangement joins TRBV9 to TRBJ1-1, with D possibly being TRBD1 (5 bases). The V end was cut by 4 bases, the J end by 5 bases, with 12 bases between. Germline-derived CDR1 and CDR2 are SGDLS and YYNGEE. The CDR3 runs to 13 residues. The CDR3 sequence: CASSHDGGTEAFF. The CDR3 bases are TGTGCCAGCAGCCACGACGGGGGAACTGAAGCTTTCTTT.

This sequence joins TRBV27 and TRBJ2-7, with 10 bases fitting TRBD1. CDR1 is MNHEY and CDR2 is SMNVEV in the germline V gene (reference sequence). The CDR3 is 14 amino acids. V shed 7 bases, J shed 5 bases, and the junction held 8 bases outside the gene matches. The CDR3 region is CASTGTGALNEQYF. DNA for the CDR3: TGTGCCAGCACCGGGACAGGGGCTCTGAACGAGCAGTACTTC.

The CDR3 sequence is CATSRVTGPNEKLFF. The DNA for the CDR3 is TGTGCCACCAGCAGAGTAACAGGGCCTAATGAAAAACTGTTTTTT. This rearrangement joins TRBV15 to TRBJ1-4, with D tentatively TRBD1 (6 bases). In germline, CDR1 is LNHNV, CDR2 YYDKDF (reference sequence). The CDR3 spans 15 residues. Trimming left V 1 base short and J 3 bases short, with 9 bases between.

J is TRBJ2-2 and V is TRBV7-2, with D tentatively TRBD1 (6 bases). The V gene's germline CDR1 is SGHTA and CDR2 FQGNSA. Trimming cost V 3 bases and J 6 bases, with 11 bases left between them. The CDR3 totals 14 residues. CDR3 DNA sequence: TGTGCCAGCAGCTTTACAGGGACCCCCGGGGAGCTGTTTTTT. Its translation is CASSFTGTPGELFF.

The rearrangement joins TRBV4-3 to TRBJ2-3; no clear D gene. Germline V gene sequence: CDR1 LGHNA, CDR2 YSLEER. CDR3 length equals 13 residues. V lost 1 base and J 7 bases, leaving 9 bases between the germline ends. CDR3 region: CASSQALPNTQYF. CDR3 in DNA: TGCGCCAGCAGCCAAGCTCTTCCGAATACGCAGTATTTT.

The table lists this clone with a count of one. Here the CDR3 DNA reads TGTGCCACCAGCAGGAAACTAGCGGGGTTATTGGAGACCCAGTACTTC. This encodes CATSRKLAGLLETQYF. V and J are TRBV15 and TRBJ2-5; 10 bases agree with TRBD2. Germline values: CDR1 LNHNV, CDR2 YYDKDF (reference sequence). V was pared by 3 bases and J by 5 bases, with 9 bases of the junction left unmatched. The CDR3 consists of 16 residues.

The chain is built from TRBV29-1 and TRBJ2-1, with D possibly TRBD1 on 5 matching bases. The length of the CDR3 is 14 residues. V dropped 8 bases and J dropped 5 bases, with 19 bases sitting between them. Per the germline V gene, CDR1 is SQVTM and CDR2 is ANQGSEA. CDR3 sequence (DNA): TGCAGCATCAAGGGGATCCCGCCGCACAATGAGCAGTTCTTC. Translation gives CSIKGIPPHNEQFF.

DNA for the CDR3: TGTGCCACCAGCAGAGATGTTGGGACCACAGATACGCAGTATTTT. Translating gives CATSRDVGTTDTQYF. The chain links TRBV15 to TRBJ2-3; TRBD1 or TRBD2 may be the D gene (5 bases each). The CDR3 extends over 15 amino acids. Germline assignment: CDR1 LNHNV and CDR2 YYDKDF (reference sequence). V was pared by 0 bases and J by 2 bases, with 9 bases between.

This clone was counted between two and nine times. The J gene is TRBJ2-1, the V gene TRBV9; D unclear. The ends were cut back, 4 bases at V and 0 bases at J, with 14 bases in the middle. Germline-derived CDR1 and CDR2 are SGDLS and YYNGEE. There are 16 residues in the CDR3. CDR3 nucleotides: TGTGCCAGCAGCCCCATATTCGGAACCTCCTACAATGAGCAGTTCTTC. This gives the protein CASSPIFGTSYNEQFF.

The CDR3 DNA reads TGTGCCAGCAGTGCGGGGTTAGCCTCACCCCTCCACTTT. Amino acid sequence: CASSAGLASPLHF. The chain has TRBV25-1 and TRBJ1-6; D call uncertain. The CDR3 sequence is 13 residues long. V was trimmed by 4 bases and J by 10 bases, leaving 11 bases between them. Germline CDR1 MGHDK, CDR2 SYGVNS. Variable domain in full (rest from reference TRBV25-1 and TRBJ1-6): EADIYQTPRYLVIGTGKKITLECSQTMGHDKMYWYQQDPGMELHLIHYSYGVNSTEKGDLSSESTVSRIRTEHFPLTLESARPSHTSQYLCASSAGLASPLHFGNGTRLTVT.

J is TRBJ2-1 and V is TRBV27; TRBD2 matches at 8 bases. Per germline, CDR1 MNHEY and CDR2 SMNVEV (reference sequence). J lost 3 bases, V lost 7 bases, and 8 bases had no gene match. The CDR3 length is 15 residues. The chain's CDR3 is CASTKPGLDYNEQFF. CDR3 in DNA: TGTGCCAGCACTAAACCGGGACTAGACTACAATGAGCAGTTCTTC.

This clone occurred once. The chain is built from TRBV25-1 and TRBJ1-2; D unresolved. The CDR3 is made up of 12 amino acids. V lost 2 bases and J lost 1, with 2 bases in between. Germline assignment: CDR1 MGHDK and CDR2 SYGVNS. For the CDR3, the DNA is TGTGCCAGCAGTGAAAATAACTATGGCTACACCTTC. It codes for CASSENNYGYTF.

This clone has more than one count but fewer than ten. The rearrangement joins TRBV25-1 to TRBJ1-1; no firm D call. The ends were cut back, 11 bases at V and 1 base at J, with 20 bases in the middle. Per the germline V gene, CDR1 is MGHDK and CDR2 is SYGVNS. The CDR3 is made up of 15 amino acids. CDR3 DNA: TGTGCCTCCTCCCCCTTGGGCTATACGAACACTGAAGCTTTCTTT. This translates into CASSPLGYTNTEAFF. The complete variable domain, with remaining parts taken from reference TRBV25-1 and TRBJ1-1, reads EADIYQTPRYLVIGTGKKITLECSQTMGHDKMYWYQQDPGMELHLIHYSYGVNSTEKGDLSSESTVSRIRTEHFPLTLESARPSHTSQYLCASSPLGYTNTEAFFGQGTRLTVV.

The rearrangement joins TRBV6-5 to TRBJ1-1; D might be TRBD1 (6 bases). V was trimmed by 7 bases and J by 2 bases, leaving 11 bases between them. The CDR3 extends over 13 amino acids. Germline assignment: CDR1 MNHEY and CDR2 SVGAGI. The CDR3 nucleotides are TGTGCCAGCACTTTACAGGGTAACACTGAAGCTTTCTTT. Translating it yields CASTLQGNTEAFF.

This clone has just one count. The V gene is TRBV29-1, the J gene TRBJ2-5, with a tentative D call TRBD2 (5 bases). The length of the CDR3 is 14 residues. V dropped 2 bases and J dropped 5 bases, with 15 bases sitting between them. Germline CDR1 is SQVTM and CDR2 is ANQGSEA. The CDR3 reads CSVERASRGETQYF. Written as DNA, the CDR3 is TGCAGCGTTGAAAGGGCGAGCCGAGGGGAGACCCAGTACTTC.

A few counts support this clone. The junction does not match germline at one end; this may be a read error. This rearrangement joins TRBV2 to TRBJ2-2; D is unclear. The CDR3 has 14 amino acids. Germline-derived CDR1 and CDR2 are SNHLY and FYNNEI. The CDR3, as DNA: TGTGCCAGCAGGGAAGATACGAACACCGGGGAGCTGTTTTTT. This gives the protein CASREDTNTGELFF.

The chain is built from TRBV25-1 and TRBJ1-5; D not resolved. Trimming removed 2 bases from V and 7 bases from J, with 9 bases in between. Germline V gene sequence: CDR1 MGHDK, CDR2 SYGVNS. This CDR3 spans 13 amino acids. This CDR3 reads CASSEQTGQPQHF. The CDR3 DNA reads TGTGCCAGCAGTGAACAGACGGGGCAGCCCCAGCATTTT.

CDR3 sequence: CSVQGSSNQPQHF. The DNA of the CDR3 is TGCAGCGTCCAAGGTAGTAGCAATCAGCCCCAGCATTTT. The rearrangement links TRBV29-1 to TRBJ1-5; D unresolved. This CDR3 is built from 13 residues. Trimming removed 6 bases at V and 0 bases at J, with 9 bases between. The germline gives CDR1 SQVTM, CDR2 ANQGSEA.

The chain is built from TRBV7-2 and TRBJ1-6; D is unresolved. The CDR3 extends over 12 amino acids. V gave up 5 bases and J gave up 9 bases, with 8 bases separating them. Germline-derived CDR1 and CDR2 are SGHTA and FQGNSA. CDR3 sequence: CASSLPGSPLHF. The CDR3 DNA sequence: TGTGCCAGCAGCCTTCCGGGTTCACCCCTCCACTTT.

The chain combines TRBV5-1 with TRBJ2-6, with 7 bases matching TRBD1. From germline, CDR1 is SGHRS and CDR2 YFSETQ. CDR3 length equals 15 residues. V gave up 4 bases and J gave up 2 bases; unmatched junction bases: 3. As DNA, the CDR3 is TGCGCCAGCAGCATCGGGACAGCTGGGGCCAACGTCCTGACTTTC. It codes for CASSIGTAGANVLTF.

V usage is TRBV29-1 and J usage is TRBJ2-3; D possibly corresponds to TRBD2 (6 bases). Between the trimmed V and J ends, which lost 7 bases and 2 bases, there was a span of 19 bases. This CDR3 contains 15 residues. Germline V lookup: CDR1 SQVTM, CDR2 ANQGSEA. The CDR3 nucleotides are TGCAGCGGTGGCGTCGGGGGTTCTGTCACAGATACGCAGTATTTT. Amino acids: CSGGVGGSVTDTQYF.

This clone was counted between two and nine times. V gene TRBV28 combines with J gene TRBJ2-1; possibly TRBD2 for D (5 bases). CDR1 MDHEN and CDR2 SYDVKM come from the germline V gene. The CDR3 runs 12 residues. V was pared by 11 bases and J by 6 bases, with 14 bases between. The CDR3 region is CAVKEALNEQFF. The CDR3 DNA reads as TGTGCCGTCAAGGAGGCACTCAATGAGCAGTTCTTC.

This chain connects TRBV29-1 to TRBJ2-7, with D unresolved. The length of the CDR3 is 11 residues. V was pared by 6 bases and J by 2 bases, with 8 bases between. Germline V lookup: CDR1 SQVTM, CDR2 ANQGSEA. CDR3: CSVQSTYEQYF. Written as DNA, the CDR3 is TGCAGCGTACAGTCTACCTACGAGCAGTACTTC.

The genes are TRBV25-1 and TRBJ2-7, with D perhaps being TRBD1 or TRBD2 (5 bases each). Germline assignment: CDR1 MGHDK and CDR2 SYGVNS. The ends were cut back, 5 bases at V and 7 bases at J, with 12 bases in the middle. This CDR3 has 12 amino acids. The CDR3 here is CASSLGAQEQYF. CDR3 coding DNA: TGTGCCAGCAGTCTCGGGGCGCAAGAGCAGTACTTC.

This clone was observed a single time. A read error may produce the germline difference seen at one junction end. This chain joins TRBV2 and TRBJ2-3; 9 nucleotides match TRBD2. Germline assignment: CDR1 SNHLY and CDR2 FYNNEI. CDR3 size: 14 residues. CDR3 region: CASSTPPGTSSRHF. CDR3 sequence (DNA): TGTGCCAGCAGCACCCCCCCGGGGACTAGCTCCCGTCATTTT.

CDR3 sequence: CASSQSRDRAVYGYTF. CDR3 DNA: TGCGCCAGCAGCCAATCCCGGGACAGGGCTGTCTATGGCTACACCTTC. The chain uses TRBV4-3 and TRBJ1-2; 9 bases line up with TRBD1. V lost 2 bases, J lost 4 bases, and 8 bases stayed unmatched. This CDR3 is built from 16 residues. Per the germline V gene, CDR1 is LGHNA and CDR2 is YSLEER.

CDR3 bases: TGTGCCAGCAGCGTAGAGGGCGGTAGCCCCCTCCACTTT. The encoded protein is CASSVEGGSPLHF. This rearrangement joins TRBV9 to TRBJ1-6; D is uncertain. This CDR3 has 13 residues. Looked up from germline, CDR1 is SGDLS and CDR2 is YYNGEE. Trimming cost V 0 bases and J 13 bases, with 11 bases left between them.

The rearrangement uses TRBV5-1 and TRBJ2-1; 11 positions match TRBD2. The CDR3 contains 15 residues. The trim removed 3 bases at V and 5 bases at J, leaving 4 bases unmatched. The germline CDR1 and CDR2 sequences are SGHRS and YFSETQ. CDR3 nucleotides: TGCGCCAGCAGCTCCGGGACTAGCGGTCACAATGAGCAGTTCTTC. Encoded protein: CASSSGTSGHNEQFF.

This chain connects TRBV30 to TRBJ1-1; D gene unclear. Trimming pared 3 bases from V and 9 bases from J, leaving 8 bases between. Per the germline V gene, CDR1 is GTSNPN and CDR2 is SVGIG (reference sequence). This CDR3 contains 10 residues. This chain's CDR3 is CAWSGLQAFF. CDR3 in DNA: TGTGCCTGGAGCGGGCTTCAAGCTTTCTTT. The full variable domain, in which reference TRBV30 and TRBJ1-1 provide the parts outside the CDR3, is SQTIHQWPATLVQPVGSPLSLECTVEGTSNPNLYWYRQAAGRGLQLLFYSVGIGQISSEVPQNLSASRPQDRQFILSSKKLLLSDSGFYLCAWSGLQAFFGQGTRLTVV.